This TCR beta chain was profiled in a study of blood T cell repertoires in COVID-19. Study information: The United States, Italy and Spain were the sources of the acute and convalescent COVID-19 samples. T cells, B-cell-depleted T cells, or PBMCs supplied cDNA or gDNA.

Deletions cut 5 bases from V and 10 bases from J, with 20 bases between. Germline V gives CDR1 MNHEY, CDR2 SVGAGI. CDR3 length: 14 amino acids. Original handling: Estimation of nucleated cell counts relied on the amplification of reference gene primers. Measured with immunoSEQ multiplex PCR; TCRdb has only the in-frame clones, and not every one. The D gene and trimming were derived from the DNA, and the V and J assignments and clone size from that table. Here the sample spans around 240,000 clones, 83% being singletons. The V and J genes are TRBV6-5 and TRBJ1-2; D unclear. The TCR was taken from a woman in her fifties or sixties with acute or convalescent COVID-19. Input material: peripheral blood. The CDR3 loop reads CASSLGGEPPTYTF. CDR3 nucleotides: TGTGCCAGCAGTCTAGGTGGGGAGCCCCCAACCTACACCTTC.